This record concerns one TCR beta chain sequence. The antigen remains undetermined. This specimen comes from a study of cytomegalovirus exposure and HLA in healthy donors. The wider study: Researchers found that about four fifths of a few hundred genotyped donors fell within the Caucasian-associated ancestry cluster. Overall study findings and caveats: Listed as cytomegalovirus-associated were 150 to 200 TCR beta chains.

The primer mix had 60 Vbeta and 13 Jbeta primers. Method: immunoSEQ multiplex PCR; TCRdb's copy keeps in-frame clones and lacks some. Seen here are about 160,000 clones, around 76% observed once, and the top ten hold under 1.5%. This CDR3 has 15 amino acids. The germline V gene encodes CDR1 SGHNT and CDR2 YYREEE (reference sequence). The V and J ends lost 4 bases and 1 base respectively, with 9 bases between them. Healthy people donating bone marrow made up the donors. The sequence came from a man in his 60s in good health and CMV-seronegative. The sequenced sample consisted of PBMCs. The genes are TRBV5-4 and TRBJ2-6; weak D call: TRBD2 (5 bases). DNA for the CDR3: TGTGCCAGCAGCGACGGACTTTCTGGGGCCAACGTCCTGACTTTC. Protein sequence: CASSDGLSGANVLTF.